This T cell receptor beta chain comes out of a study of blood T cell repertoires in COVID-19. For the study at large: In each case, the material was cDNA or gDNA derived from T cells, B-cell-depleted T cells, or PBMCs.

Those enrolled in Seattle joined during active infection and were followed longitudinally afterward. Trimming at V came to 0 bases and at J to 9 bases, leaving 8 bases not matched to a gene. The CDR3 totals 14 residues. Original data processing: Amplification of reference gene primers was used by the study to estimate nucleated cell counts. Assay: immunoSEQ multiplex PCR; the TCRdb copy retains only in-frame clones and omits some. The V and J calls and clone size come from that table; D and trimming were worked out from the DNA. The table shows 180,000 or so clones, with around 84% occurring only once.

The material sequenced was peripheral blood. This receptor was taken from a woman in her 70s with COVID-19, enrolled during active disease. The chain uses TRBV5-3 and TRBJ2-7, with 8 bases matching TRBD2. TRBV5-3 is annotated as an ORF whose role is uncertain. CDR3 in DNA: TGTGCCAGAAGCTTGGAGGGACTAGTGGGATCGCAGTACGTC. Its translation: CARSLEGLVGSQYV.